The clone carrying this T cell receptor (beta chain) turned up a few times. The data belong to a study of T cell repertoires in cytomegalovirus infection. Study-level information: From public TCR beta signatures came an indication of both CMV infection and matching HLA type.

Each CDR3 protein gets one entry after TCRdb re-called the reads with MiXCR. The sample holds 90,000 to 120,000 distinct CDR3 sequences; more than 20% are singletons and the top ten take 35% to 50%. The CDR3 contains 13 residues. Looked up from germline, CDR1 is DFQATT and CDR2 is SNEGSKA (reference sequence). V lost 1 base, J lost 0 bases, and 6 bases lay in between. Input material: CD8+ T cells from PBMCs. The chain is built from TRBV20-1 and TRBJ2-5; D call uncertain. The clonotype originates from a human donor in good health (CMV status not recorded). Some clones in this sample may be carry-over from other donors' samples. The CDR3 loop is CSARGDNQETQYF. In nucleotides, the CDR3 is TGCAGTGCTAGAGGAGACAACCAAGAGACCCAGTACTTC.